Presented here are 24 T cell receptor beta chains from one specimen sequenced in a study of shared clonotypes between healthy human individuals. TCRdb's table, derived via immunoSEQ multiplex PCR, lists solely in-frame clones and lacks some. This table has some 95,000 clones, over 60% appearing once. Sequenced sample: memory CD8+ T cells sorted from blood. Subset given: CD45RO+ cells pooled with CCR7-negative TemRA cells. Every receptor here comes from a man aged 25-45 years in good health.

The CDR3 loop is CASRPTGGYQPQHF. The CDR3 coding sequence is TGTGCCAGTAGACCGACAGGAGGGTATCAGCCCCAGCATTTT. The chain couples TRBV19 to TRBJ1-5; TRBD1 is a possible D gene (6 bases). V lost 6 bases to trimming and J lost 5 bases, with 14 bases between them. Germline V gene sequence: CDR1 LNHDA, CDR2 SQIVND (reference sequence). The CDR3 is made up of 14 amino acids. Together with reference TRBV19 and TRBJ1-5, the CDR3 gives the full variable domain: DGGITQSPKYLFRKEGQNVTLSCEQNLNHDAMYWYRQDPGQGLRLIYYSQIVNDFQKGDIAEGYSVSREKKESFPLTVTSAQKNPTAFYLCASRPTGGYQPQHFGDGTRLSIL.

This clone was seen a single time. A read error is possible here, since a much larger clone lies one base away. V usage is TRBV15 and J usage is TRBJ2-5; 10 bases map to TRBD2. The assigned J gene may be wrong: the sequence end matches TRBJ2-7 better. The V gene's germline CDR1 is LNHNV and CDR2 YYDKDF (reference sequence). CDR3 length: 17 residues. This chain's CDR3 is CATSVDRIAGGSYEQYF. The CDR3 region has the DNA TGTGCCACTAGCGTGGACAGAATAGCGGGAGGATCCTACGAGCAGTACTTC.

The rearrangement joins TRBV27 to TRBJ1-1, with D perhaps TRBD1 (6 bases). The germline V and J ends were trimmed by 3 bases and 3 bases, with 17 bases remaining between them. This CDR3 is built from 16 residues. In germline, CDR1 is MNHEY, CDR2 SMNVEV (reference sequence). The chain's CDR3 is CASSFQNRVADTEAFF. The CDR3 DNA follows: TGTGCCAGCAGTTTCCAGAACAGGGTAGCGGACACTGAAGCTTTCTTT.

In its sample, this clone was seen a few times. The chain joins TRBV10-3 to TRBJ2-7; 7 bases align to TRBD1. Per germline, CDR1 ENHRY and CDR2 SYGVKD. The CDR3 covers 14 residues. Trimming removed 10 bases from V and 6 bases from J; junction bases left unmatched: 15. CDR3 residues: CATSREGQSSEQYF. The CDR3 nucleotides read TGTGCCACCAGCCGTGAGGGACAGTCATCCGAGCAGTACTTC.

A few counts support this clone. The V gene is TRBV6-5, the J gene TRBJ2-5; no reliable D call. This CDR3 spans 15 amino acids. Germline V gene lookup returns CDR1 MNHEY and CDR2 SVGAGI. The ends were cut back, 0 bases at V and 1 base at J, with 9 bases in the middle. The CDR3: CASSYSIALQETQYF. The CDR3 DNA follows: TGTGCCAGCAGTTACTCAATAGCCCTCCAAGAGACCCAGTACTTC.

The V and J genes are TRBV6-4 and TRBJ2-3; D may be TRBD2 (6 bases). Germline-derived CDR1 and CDR2 are MRHNA and SNTAGT. V lost 4 bases, J lost 5 bases, and 7 bases lay in between. The CDR3 runs 12 residues. The CDR3 loop is CASSAGEDTQYF. In DNA form, the CDR3 reads TGTGCCAGCAGTGCGGGAGAAGATACGCAGTATTTT.

The chain couples TRBV2 to TRBJ2-4; D call uncertain. V was cut by 6 bases and J by 10 bases, with 10 bases left in between. The CDR3 length is 11 residues. Germline loops: CDR1 SNHLY, CDR2 FYNNEI. The CDR3: CASRAEVIQYF. Written as DNA, the CDR3 is TGTGCCAGCAGGGCCGAAGTAATTCAGTACTTC.

The V and J genes are TRBV21-1 and TRBJ2-5; the D call in the table, TRBD2, was not verified against the DNA. TRBV21-1 is listed as a pseudogene. CDR3 length: 18 amino acids. CDR3 protein: CASSQRYSGTSFSETQYF. The DNA of the CDR3 is TGTGCCAGCAGCCAAAGGTATTCGGGGACTAGTTTCTCTGAGACCCAGTACTTC.

The V gene is TRBV28, the J gene TRBJ1-4, with 9 bases lining up with TRBD1. The length of the CDR3 is 16 residues. Per germline, CDR1 MDHEN and CDR2 SYDVKM. With V trimmed by 7 bases and J by 6 bases, 12 bases remained unmatched. CDR3 nucleotide sequence: TGTGCCAGCAATGACTTACAGGGGGCGTTACATGAAAAACTGTTTTTT. Protein sequence: CASNDLQGALHEKLFF.

V is TRBV18 and J is TRBJ2-1; either TRBD1 or TRBD2 may supply D (5 bases each). The CDR3 loop spans 17 amino acids. Trimming pared 2 bases from V and 6 bases from J, leaving 20 bases between. The germline V gene has CDR1 KGHSH and CDR2 LQKENI. The chain's CDR3 is CASSPDPGPPYPNEQFF. The CDR3 coding sequence is TGTGCCAGCTCACCAGACCCGGGACCCCCCTATCCCAATGAGCAGTTCTTC.

This chain joins TRBV2 and TRBJ2-1, with D hard to call. This CDR3 has 13 residues. V dropped 2 bases and J dropped 4 bases, with 6 bases sitting between them. Germline V gene sequence: CDR1 SNHLY, CDR2 FYNNEI. The CDR3 DNA sequence: TGTGCCAGCAGTGAACTGGGATACAATGAGCAGTTCTTC. Encoded protein: CASSELGYNEQFF.

There are many counts of this clone. The chain is built from TRBV6-4 and TRBJ2-6; no clear D. The V and J ends lost 5 bases and 0 bases respectively, with 8 bases between them. The CDR3 covers 15 residues. CDR1 MRHNA and CDR2 SNTAGT come from the germline V gene. The CDR3, as DNA: TGTGCCAGCAGTAGTGCGGCCTCTGGGGCCAACGTCCTGACTTTC. It yields the protein CASSSAASGANVLTF.

The CDR3 here is CASSLVWQNEQYF. The CDR3 region has the DNA TGTGCCAGCAGCTTAGTCTGGCAGAACGAGCAGTACTTC. The chain combines TRBV7-8 with TRBJ2-7, with D uncertain. Germline lookup yields CDR1 SGHVS and CDR2 FQNEAQ. CDR3 length: 13 residues. The V gene lost 1 base and the J gene lost 5 bases, with 9 bases spanning the gap.

Written as DNA, the CDR3 is TGTGCCATGTCCGGGGCCCCTTCAAACACTGAAGCTTTCTTT. This sequence encodes CAMSGAPSNTEAFF. This chain connects TRBV10-3 to TRBJ1-1; D possibly corresponds to TRBD1 (5 bases). Trimming removed 9 bases from V and 2 bases from J, with 16 bases in between. The length of the CDR3 is 14 residues. Germline V gene data show CDR1 as ENHRY and CDR2 as SYGVKD.

This clone occurred many times. The rearrangement uses TRBV28 and TRBJ2-7, with 7 bases identical to TRBD1. The J segment lost 4 bases and the V segment lost 6 bases, leaving 6 bases of the junction unmatched. The germline V gene encodes CDR1 MDHEN and CDR2 SYDVKM. This CDR3 is built from 13 residues. The CDR3 DNA reads TGTGCCAGCAGGTCGGGACAGTCTTACGAGCAGTACTTC. It yields the protein CASRSGQSYEQYF.

The genes are TRBV7-2 and TRBJ1-1, with D unclear. In germline, CDR1 is SGHTA, CDR2 FQGNSA. V was trimmed by 4 bases and J by 7 bases, leaving 10 bases between them. This CDR3 comprises 12 residues. CDR3 nucleotides: TGTGCCAGCAGCTCCTCTGTAGTTGAAGCTTTCTTT. This gives the protein CASSSSVVEAFF.

The chain joins TRBV6-6 to TRBJ2-7; 9 bases map to TRBD1. The CDR3 sequence is 14 residues long. Germline lookup yields CDR1 MNHNY and CDR2 SVGAGI (reference sequence). V lost 5 bases, J lost 2 bases, and 4 bases stayed unmatched. In DNA form, the CDR3 reads TGTGCCAGCAGTCGGGACAGGGCAACCTACGAGCAGTACTTC. Amino acids: CASSRDRATYEQYF.

V and J are TRBV4-2 and TRBJ1-2, with D hard to call. Germline V gene lookup returns CDR1 LGHNA and CDR2 YNFKEQ. This CDR3 has 15 residues. Trimming stripped 0 bases from V and 7 bases from J, with 15 bases between. CDR3 in DNA: TGTGCCAGCAGCCAAGATAGCGGAGATGGGGTTGGCTACACCTTC. This encodes CASSQDSGDGVGYTF.

The chain uses TRBV28 and TRBJ2-7; possibly TRBD2 for D (6 bases). This CDR3 comprises 14 residues. Trimming cost V 10 bases and J 3 bases, with 19 bases left between them. Germline-derived CDR1 and CDR2 are MDHEN and SYDVKM. CDR3 DNA sequence: TGTGCCACCGAAGTCGGTAGCGGCCGCTACGAGCAGTACTTC. Protein sequence: CATEVGSGRYEQYF.

This chain uses TRBV7-3 with TRBJ2-2; D gene unclear. CDR3 length: 15 residues. V lost 4 bases and J 5 bases, leaving 14 bases between the germline ends. Germline CDR1 SGHTA, CDR2 FQGTGA. The CDR3: CASSSGYVGTGELFF. CDR3 coding DNA: TGTGCCAGCAGCTCCGGGTACGTCGGGACCGGGGAGCTGTTTTTT.

This rearrangement joins TRBV10-3 to TRBJ1-1; D is undetermined. The germline V gene encodes CDR1 ENHRY and CDR2 SYGVKD. This CDR3 spans 11 amino acids. The germline V and J ends were trimmed by 7 bases and 9 bases, with 12 bases remaining between them. CDR3 residues: CAITNEQKAFF. CDR3 in DNA: TGTGCCATCACCAACGAGCAGAAAGCTTTCTTT.

In its sample, this clone was seen a few times. The V gene is TRBV28, the J gene TRBJ2-1; maybe TRBD2 (6 bases). Germline CDR1 is MDHEN and CDR2 is SYDVKM. The CDR3 covers 14 residues. V was cut by 10 bases and J by 0 bases, with 13 bases left in between. In DNA form, the CDR3 reads TGTGCCACCAAAGCGGGTGGCTCCTACAATGAGCAGTTCTTC. It translates to CATKAGGSYNEQFF.

J is TRBJ2-7 and V is TRBV15; D not certain. Germline CDR1 and CDR2: LNHNV and YYDKDF (reference sequence). The V end lost 3 bases, the J end lost 2 bases, and 14 bases lay between the germline ends. The CDR3 has 15 amino acids. Written as DNA, the CDR3 is TGTGCCACCAGCAGTGGGCGGACGGCCACCTACGAGCAGTACTTC. This encodes CATSSGRTATYEQYF.

The chain is built from TRBV19 and TRBJ2-7; TRBD1 agrees at 10 bases. Germline CDR1 is LNHDA and CDR2 is SQIVND (reference sequence). The CDR3 contains 16 residues. Trimming took 5 bases from V and 3 from J; bases not matched to a gene: 10. The CDR3 DNA reads as TGTGCCAGTAGTGGCCGGGACAGGGGTTCGGGCTACGAGCAGTACTTC. Amino acids: CASSGRDRGSGYEQYF.